These 25 T cell receptor beta chains originate from one sample sequenced in a study of cytomegalovirus exposure and HLA in healthy donors. The PCR had 60 Vbeta and 13 Jbeta primers. This table comes from immunoSEQ multiplex PCR, and its TCRdb copy is limited to in-frame clones, with some not included. The data show almost 200,000 clones, with roughly 80% seen just once and approximately 0.39% held by the top ten. Source material: PBMCs. The source of these receptors is a male donor in good health and CMV-seropositive.

The chain has TRBV7-2 and TRBJ2-7; D remains ambiguous. Trimming shortened V by 5 bases and J by 2 bases, and 10 bases separated the two germline ends. The germline CDR1 and CDR2 sequences are SGHTA and FQGNSA. This CDR3 spans 13 amino acids. CDR3 loop: CASSRPSAYEQYF. CDR3 nucleotides: TGTGCCAGCAGCCGCCCCTCGGCCTACGAGCAGTACTTC.

This chain connects TRBV13 to TRBJ2-7; TRBD1 matches at 9 bases. The germline V gene has CDR1 PRHDT and CDR2 FYEKMQ (reference sequence). V lost 3 bases, J lost 7 bases, and 10 bases stayed unmatched. The CDR3 sequence is 15 residues long. The CDR3 DNA follows: TGTGCCAGCAGCTTTGGGGACAGGGTCTTCGAGGAGCAGTACTTC. Residues: CASSFGDRVFEEQYF.

This chain joins TRBV6-1 and TRBJ1-1; 7 positions match TRBD1. The V gene end was trimmed by 2 bases and the J gene end by 5 bases; junction bases not matched to a gene: 5. The CDR3 is 14 residues long. Germline CDR1 MNHNS, CDR2 SASEGT. This chain's CDR3 is CASSETGASTEAFF. The CDR3 coding sequence is TGTGCCAGCAGTGAAACAGGGGCGTCGACTGAAGCTTTCTTT.

The genes are TRBV10-3 and TRBJ2-3, with TRBD2 identical over 7 bases. Germline V lookup: CDR1 ENHRY, CDR2 SYGVKD. Trimming took 7 bases from V and 0 from J; bases not matched to a gene: 1. The CDR3 consists of 13 residues. The CDR3 coding sequence is TGTGCCATCACGGGGGGAAGCACAGATACGCAGTATTTT. This translates into CAITGGSTDTQYF.

Only a few counts were recorded for this clone. This chain links TRBV7-2 with TRBJ2-5; 8 nucleotides agree with TRBD2. The CDR3 length is 14 residues. With 6 bases clipped from V and 1 base from J, the junction kept 4 bases outside the gene matches. Germline CDR1 reads SGHTA; CDR2 reads FQGNSA. CDR3 nucleotides: TGTGCCAGCAGGCCTACTAGCGGCCAAGAGACCCAGTACTTC. It is translated as CASRPTSGQETQYF.

The chain carries TRBV29-1 and TRBJ1-5; no definite D call. The CDR3 has 13 residues. The V gene lost 6 bases and the J gene lost 2 bases, with 11 bases spanning the gap. Germline CDR1 and CDR2: SQVTM and ANQGSEA. The CDR3 bases are TGCAGCGTCGCCCGGGAGGGCAATCAGCCCCAGCATTTT. Protein product: CSVAREGNQPQHF. Combining the CDR3 with reference TRBV29-1 and TRBJ1-5 gives the whole variable domain SAVISQKPSRDICQRGTSLTIQCQVDSQVTMMFWYRQQPGQSLTLIATANQGSEATYESGFVIDKFPISRPNLTFSTLTVSNMSPEDSSIYLCSVAREGNQPQHFGDGTRLSIL.

This chain joins TRBV5-4 and TRBJ2-3; D not resolved. Germline V gene sequence: CDR1 SGHNT, CDR2 YYREEE (reference sequence). Deletions cut 10 bases from V and 0 bases from J, with 9 bases between. The CDR3 loop spans 12 amino acids. CDR3 region: CASSSSTDTQYF. The CDR3 DNA follows: TGTGCCTCTTCCTCTAGCACAGATACGCAGTATTTT.

The chain recombines TRBV18 with TRBJ2-1, with D possibly being TRBD1 (6 bases). The germline V and J ends were trimmed by 2 bases and 9 bases, with 17 bases remaining between them. The CDR3 has 15 residues. The germline CDR1 and CDR2 sequences are KGHSH and LQKENI. CDR3 DNA: TGTGCCAGCTCACCAGGCAGGGGATCGTGGAGTGAGCAGTTCTTC. It yields the protein CASSPGRGSWSEQFF.

Only one count was recorded for this clone. The gene calls are TRBV27 and TRBJ2-5; possibly TRBD2 for D (7 bases). CDR1 MNHEY and CDR2 SMNVEV come from the germline V gene (reference sequence). V was shortened by 6 bases and J by 5 bases, with 19 bases between the two germline ends. The length of the CDR3 is 15 residues. The CDR3 is CASSEGGGWRETQYF. CDR3 DNA: TGTGCCAGCAGCGAAGGGGGGGGGTGGAGGGAGACCCAGTACTTC.

The chain combines TRBV4-3 with TRBJ1-2, with D uncertain. The CDR3 extends over 15 amino acids. Germline V lookup: CDR1 LGHNA, CDR2 YSLEER. Trimming shortened V by 0 bases and J by 2 bases, and 10 bases separated the two germline ends. CDR3 residues: CASSQDPPGNYGYTF. The CDR3 bases are TGCGCCAGCAGCCAAGATCCCCCGGGGAACTATGGCTACACCTTC.

J is TRBJ2-5 and V is TRBV11-2; 9 nucleotides match TRBD1. Germline CDR1 is SGHAT and CDR2 is FQNNGV. V shed 4 bases, J shed 4 bases, and the junction held 4 bases outside the gene matches. The CDR3 has 14 amino acids. Here the CDR3 DNA reads TGTGCCAGCAGCTCCCGGGACAGGGTAGAGACCCAGTACTTC. Protein sequence: CASSSRDRVETQYF.

The chain has TRBV29-1 and TRBJ1-2, with TRBD1 matching over 8 bases. V shed 6 bases, J shed 8 bases, and the junction held 5 bases outside the gene matches. The CDR3 spans 11 residues. CDR1 SQVTM and CDR2 ANQGSEA come from the germline V gene. The CDR3 reads CSVLTGAGYTF. In nucleotides, the CDR3 is TGCAGCGTACTGACAGGGGCGGGCTACACCTTC.

This chain links TRBV5-1 with TRBJ2-5; TRBD2 matches at 8 bases. V trimming: 2 bases; J trimming: 1 base; junction bases outside the gene matches: 1. This CDR3 comprises 14 residues. The V gene's germline CDR1 is SGHRS and CDR2 YFSETQ. The CDR3 sequence is CASSFGGVQETQYF. The DNA of the CDR3 is TGCGCCAGCAGCTTCGGGGGGGTCCAAGAGACCCAGTACTTC.

This chain connects TRBV5-8 to TRBJ2-2; 8 positions agree with TRBD1. Per germline, CDR1 SGHTS and CDR2 YDEGEE. V shed 6 bases, J shed 5 bases, and the junction held 12 bases outside the gene matches. CDR3 length: 16 residues. The CDR3 reads CASKGWTGLPTGELFF. CDR3 coding DNA: TGTGCCAGCAAGGGTTGGACAGGGCTTCCTACCGGGGAGCTGTTTTTT.

This chain uses TRBV18 with TRBJ1-1; no clear D gene. Per the germline V gene, CDR1 is KGHSH and CDR2 is LQKENI. This CDR3 is built from 14 residues. The V and J ends lost 4 bases and 0 bases respectively, with 9 bases between them. The CDR3 is CASSQTDLNTEAFF. The DNA for the CDR3 is TGTGCCAGCTCACAGACGGACTTGAACACTGAAGCTTTCTTT.

V and J are TRBV6-1 and TRBJ2-7; 9 bases line up with TRBD1. The V and J ends lost 5 bases and 4 bases, in that order; junction bases with no gene match: 9. Per the germline V gene, CDR1 is MNHNS and CDR2 is SASEGT. This CDR3 has 15 residues. This CDR3 is CASSLAGTGNYEQYF. CDR3 DNA sequence: TGTGCCAGCAGTTTGGCCGGGACAGGGAATTACGAGCAGTACTTC.

This chain joins TRBV7-9 and TRBJ2-2, with D possibly being TRBD2 (6 bases). The germline V and J ends were trimmed by 6 bases and 4 bases, with 15 bases remaining between them. Germline values: CDR1 SEHNR, CDR2 FQNEAQ (reference sequence). The CDR3 runs 15 residues. The CDR3 DNA reads as TGTGCCAGCAGATCCTCCGGGGGAAGCACCGGGGAGCTGTTTTTT. It encodes CASRSSGGSTGELFF. The full variable domain, with the rest looked up from reference TRBV7-9 and TRBJ2-2, is DTGVSQNPRHKITKRGQNVTFRCDPISEHNRLYWYRQTLGQGPEFLTYFQNEAQLEKSRLLSDRFSAERPKGSFSTLEIQRTEQGDSAMYLCASRSSGGSTGELFFGEGSRLTVL.

Concerning this clone: Other DNA sequences in the same sample also yield this CDR3. The V and J genes are TRBV6-5 and TRBJ2-4; 7 bases agree with TRBD2. CDR3 length equals 16 residues. Losses at the gene ends were 2 bases for V and 0 bases for J; bases not matched to a gene: 4. Germline V gives CDR1 MNHEY, CDR2 SVGAGI. DNA for the CDR3: TGTGCCAGCAGTTACGGGGGGGAGCTAGCCAAAAACATTCAGTACTTC. Its translation is CASSYGGELAKNIQYF.

This sequence joins TRBV2 and TRBJ2-3; a weak D match, TRBD1 (5 bases). CDR1 SNHLY and CDR2 FYNNEI come from the germline V gene. This CDR3 contains 15 residues. Deletions cut 3 bases from V and 4 bases from J, with 14 bases between. The CDR3 sequence is CASSDRAPQSDTQYF. The CDR3 coding sequence is TGTGCCAGCAGTGACAGGGCCCCGCAGTCAGATACGCAGTATTTT.

This chain uses TRBV11-1 with TRBJ1-3; D is undetermined. Trimming cost V 5 bases and J 0 bases, with 8 bases left between them. Looked up from germline, CDR1 is SGHAT and CDR2 is FQDESV (reference sequence). The CDR3 has 14 residues. DNA for the CDR3: TGTGCCAGCAGCCTTCGGGACTCTGGAAACACCATATATTTT. It yields the protein CASSLRDSGNTIYF.

The chain joins TRBV4-2 to TRBJ2-7, with 7 bases that match TRBD2. V lost 0 bases, J lost 3 bases, and 8 bases stayed unmatched. From germline, CDR1 is LGHNA and CDR2 YNFKEQ. CDR3 size: 16 residues. CDR3 loop: CASSQELGGWVYEQYF. The CDR3 DNA reads as TGTGCCAGCAGCCAAGAACTGGGGGGGTGGGTCTACGAGCAGTACTTC.

The rearrangement links TRBV4-3 to TRBJ1-2, with unresolved D. Germline V lookup: CDR1 LGHNA, CDR2 YSLEER. Trimming stripped 0 bases from V and 5 bases from J, with 13 bases between. The CDR3 runs 15 residues. The CDR3 sequence: CASSQEAVTPYGYTF. CDR3 nucleotides: TGCGCCAGCAGCCAAGAGGCAGTGACACCGTATGGCTACACCTTC.

The genes are TRBV14 and TRBJ2-7; D not certain. CDR1 and CDR2 from the germline V gene are SGHDN and FVKESK. This CDR3 comprises 14 residues. Deletions cut 1 base from V and 7 bases from J, with 14 bases between. CDR3: CASSQAFRWAEQYF. The DNA of the CDR3 is TGTGCCAGCAGCCAAGCTTTCCGTTGGGCAGAGCAGTACTTC.

This clone came up once. This chain connects TRBV15 to TRBJ2-7; TRBD1 matches 7 bases. J gave up 2 bases and V 0 bases, and 1 base lay outside the gene matches. Per germline, CDR1 LNHNV and CDR2 YYDKDF (reference sequence). The CDR3 consists of 14 residues. CDR3 DNA sequence: TGTGCCACCAGCAGAGAACAGGGGCCCTACGAGCAGTACTTC. Its protein product is CATSREQGPYEQYF.

The chain combines TRBV4-1 with TRBJ1-1, with D possibly being TRBD1 (6 bases). The CDR3 loop spans 16 amino acids. Germline V gene lookup returns CDR1 MGHRA and CDR2 YSYEKL. V gave up 4 bases and J gave up 2 bases, with 17 bases separating them. Here the CDR3 DNA reads TGCGCCAGCAGCCTAAGACAGGCCGACTTTAACACTGAAGCTTTCTTT. Translation gives CASSLRQADFNTEAFF.